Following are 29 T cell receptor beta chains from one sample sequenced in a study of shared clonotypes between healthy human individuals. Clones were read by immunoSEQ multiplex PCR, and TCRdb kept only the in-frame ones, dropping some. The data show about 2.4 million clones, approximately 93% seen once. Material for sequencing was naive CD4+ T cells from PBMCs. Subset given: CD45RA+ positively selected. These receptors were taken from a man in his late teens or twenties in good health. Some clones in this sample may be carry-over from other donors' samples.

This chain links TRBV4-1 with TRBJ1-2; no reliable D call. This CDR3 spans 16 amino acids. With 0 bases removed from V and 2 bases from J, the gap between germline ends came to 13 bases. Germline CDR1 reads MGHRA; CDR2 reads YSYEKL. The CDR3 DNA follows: TGCGCCAGCAGCCAAGACACCACGCCCGGGAACTATGGCTACACCTTC. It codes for CASSQDTTPGNYGYTF.

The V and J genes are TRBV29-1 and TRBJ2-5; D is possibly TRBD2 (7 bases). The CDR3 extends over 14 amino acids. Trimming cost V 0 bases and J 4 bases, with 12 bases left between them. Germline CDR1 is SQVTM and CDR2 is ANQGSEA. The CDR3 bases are TGCAGCGTTGAAGATCGGGGGGCCCGAGAGACCCAGTACTTC. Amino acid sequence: CSVEDRGARETQYF.

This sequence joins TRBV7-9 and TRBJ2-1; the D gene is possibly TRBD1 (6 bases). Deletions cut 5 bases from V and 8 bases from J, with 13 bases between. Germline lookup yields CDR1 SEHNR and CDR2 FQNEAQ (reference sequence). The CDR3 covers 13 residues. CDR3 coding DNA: TGTGCCAGCAGCCGAGGACAGCCCTATGAGCAGTTCTTC. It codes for CASSRGQPYEQFF.

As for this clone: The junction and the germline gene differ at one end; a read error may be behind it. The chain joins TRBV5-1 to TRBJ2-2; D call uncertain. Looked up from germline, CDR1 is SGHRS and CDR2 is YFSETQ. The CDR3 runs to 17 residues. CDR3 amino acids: CASSLDLIASNTGELFF. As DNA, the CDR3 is TGCGCTAGCAGCTTGGATCTAATAGCTTCGAACACCGGGGAGCTGTTTTTT.

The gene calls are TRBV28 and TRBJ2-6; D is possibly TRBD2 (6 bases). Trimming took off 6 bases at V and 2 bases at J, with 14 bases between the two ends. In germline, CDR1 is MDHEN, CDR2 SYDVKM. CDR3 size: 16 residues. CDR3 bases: TGTGCCAGCAGGAACTTAAGACTAGCTGGGGCCAACGTCCTGACTTTC. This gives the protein CASRNLRLAGANVLTF.

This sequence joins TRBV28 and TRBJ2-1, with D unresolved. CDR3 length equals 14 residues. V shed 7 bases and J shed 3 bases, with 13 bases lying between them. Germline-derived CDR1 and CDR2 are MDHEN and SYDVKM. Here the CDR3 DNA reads TGTGCCAGCACCGCAACCGGCAACTACAATGAGCAGTTCTTC. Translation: CASTATGNYNEQFF.

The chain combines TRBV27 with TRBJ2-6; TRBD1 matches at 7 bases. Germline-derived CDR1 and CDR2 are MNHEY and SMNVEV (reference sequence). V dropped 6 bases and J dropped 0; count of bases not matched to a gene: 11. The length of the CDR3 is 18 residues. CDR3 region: CASRKETGKYSGANVLTF. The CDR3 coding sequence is TGTGCCAGCAGAAAAGAGACAGGGAAGTACTCTGGGGCCAACGTCCTGACTTTC.

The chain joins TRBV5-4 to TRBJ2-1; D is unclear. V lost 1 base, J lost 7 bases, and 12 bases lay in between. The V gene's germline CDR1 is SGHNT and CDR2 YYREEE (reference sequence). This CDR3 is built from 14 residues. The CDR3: CASSLSPLGNEQFF. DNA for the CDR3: TGTGCCAGCAGCTTGAGCCCCCTGGGGAATGAGCAGTTCTTC. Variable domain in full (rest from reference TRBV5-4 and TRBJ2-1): ETGVTQSPTHLIKTRGQQVTLRCSSQSGHNTVSWYQQALGQGPQFIFQYYREEENGRGNFPPRFSGLQFPNYSSELNVNALELDDSALYLCASSLSPLGNEQFFGPGTRLTVL.

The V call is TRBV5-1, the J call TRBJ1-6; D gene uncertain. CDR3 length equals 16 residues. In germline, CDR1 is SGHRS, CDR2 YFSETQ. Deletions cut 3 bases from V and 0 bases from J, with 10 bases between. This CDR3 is CASSSEGSSYNSPLHF. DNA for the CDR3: TGCGCCAGCAGCTCCGAAGGAAGCTCCTATAATTCACCCCTCCACTTT.

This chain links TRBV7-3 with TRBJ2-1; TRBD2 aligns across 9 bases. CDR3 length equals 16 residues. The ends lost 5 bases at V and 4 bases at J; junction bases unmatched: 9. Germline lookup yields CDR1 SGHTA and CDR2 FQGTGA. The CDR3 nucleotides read TGTGCCAGCAGCCCCCGGAAGGCGGGAGGGTACAATGAGCAGTTCTTC. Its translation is CASSPRKAGGYNEQFF.

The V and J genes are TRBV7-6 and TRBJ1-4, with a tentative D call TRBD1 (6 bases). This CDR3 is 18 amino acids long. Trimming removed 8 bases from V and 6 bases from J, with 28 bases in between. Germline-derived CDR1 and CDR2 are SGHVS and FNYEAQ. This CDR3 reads CASGTSRGVRGGDEKLFF. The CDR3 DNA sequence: TGTGCCAGCGGCACGTCCCGGGGGGTCAGGGGAGGAGATGAAAAACTGTTTTTT.

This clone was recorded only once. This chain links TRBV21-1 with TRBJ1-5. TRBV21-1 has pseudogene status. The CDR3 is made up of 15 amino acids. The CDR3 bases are TGTGCCAGCAGCACGAGGGGCCAAGGGTGTCAGCCCCAGCATTTT. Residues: CASSTRGQGCQPQHF.

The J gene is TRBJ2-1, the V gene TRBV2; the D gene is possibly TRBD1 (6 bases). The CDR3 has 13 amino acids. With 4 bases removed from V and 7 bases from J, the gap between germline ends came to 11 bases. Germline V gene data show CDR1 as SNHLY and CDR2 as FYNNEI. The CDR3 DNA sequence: TGTGCCAGCAGTGTACTGGGGGCGAATGAGCAGTTCTTC. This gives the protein CASSVLGANEQFF.

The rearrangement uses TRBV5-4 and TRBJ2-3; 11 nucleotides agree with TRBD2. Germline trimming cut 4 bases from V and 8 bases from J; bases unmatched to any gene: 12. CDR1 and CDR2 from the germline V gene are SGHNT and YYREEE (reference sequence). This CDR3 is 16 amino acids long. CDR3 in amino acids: CASSPPGLAAGGTQYF. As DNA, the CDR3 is TGTGCCAGCAGCCCCCCGGGACTAGCGGCGGGGGGTACGCAGTATTTT.

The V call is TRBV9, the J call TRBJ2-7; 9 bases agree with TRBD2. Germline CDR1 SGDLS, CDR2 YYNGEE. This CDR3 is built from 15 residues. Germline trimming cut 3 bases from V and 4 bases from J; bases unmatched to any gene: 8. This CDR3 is CASSAAGGRDYEQYF. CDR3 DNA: TGTGCCAGCAGCGCCGCGGGGGGGAGGGATTACGAGCAGTACTTC.

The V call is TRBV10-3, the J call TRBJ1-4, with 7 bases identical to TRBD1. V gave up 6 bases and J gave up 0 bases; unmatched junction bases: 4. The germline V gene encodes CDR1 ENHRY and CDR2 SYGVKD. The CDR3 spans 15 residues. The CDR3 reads CAISDRVATNEKLFF. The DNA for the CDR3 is TGTGCCATCAGCGACAGGGTCGCAACTAATGAAAAACTGTTTTTT.

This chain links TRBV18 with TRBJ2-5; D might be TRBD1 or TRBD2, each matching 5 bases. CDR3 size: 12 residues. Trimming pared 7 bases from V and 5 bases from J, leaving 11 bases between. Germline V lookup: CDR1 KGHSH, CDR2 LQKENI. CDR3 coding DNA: TGTGCCAGCTTAAAGAGGGGTGAGACCCAGTACTTC. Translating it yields CASLKRGETQYF. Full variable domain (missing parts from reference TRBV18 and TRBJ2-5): NAGVMQNPRHLVRRRGQEARLRCSPMKGHSHVYWYRQLPEEGLKFMVYLQKENIIDESGMPKERFSAEFPKEGPSILRIQQVVRGDSAAYFCASLKRGETQYFGPGTRLLVL.

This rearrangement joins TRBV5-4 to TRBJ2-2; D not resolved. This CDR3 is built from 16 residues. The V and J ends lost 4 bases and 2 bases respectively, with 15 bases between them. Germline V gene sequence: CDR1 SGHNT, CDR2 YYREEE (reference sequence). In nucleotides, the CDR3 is TGTGCCAGCAGCCCCCTGCATTTACAAAACACCGGGGAGCTGTTTTTT. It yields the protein CASSPLHLQNTGELFF.

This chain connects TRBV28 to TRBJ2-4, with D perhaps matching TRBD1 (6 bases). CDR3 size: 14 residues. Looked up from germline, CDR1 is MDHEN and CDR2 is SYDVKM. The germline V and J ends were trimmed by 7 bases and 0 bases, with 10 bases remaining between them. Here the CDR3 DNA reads TGTGCCAGCACGGACAGCCTAGCCAAAAACATTCAGTACTTC. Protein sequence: CASTDSLAKNIQYF.

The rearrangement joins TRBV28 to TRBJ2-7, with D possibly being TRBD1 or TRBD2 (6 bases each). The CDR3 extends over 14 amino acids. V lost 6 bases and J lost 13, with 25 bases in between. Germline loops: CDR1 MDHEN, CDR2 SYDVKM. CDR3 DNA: TGTGCCAGCAGCCTTCCGGGGGCGCACTTAATTACATACTTC. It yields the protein CASSLPGAHLITYF.

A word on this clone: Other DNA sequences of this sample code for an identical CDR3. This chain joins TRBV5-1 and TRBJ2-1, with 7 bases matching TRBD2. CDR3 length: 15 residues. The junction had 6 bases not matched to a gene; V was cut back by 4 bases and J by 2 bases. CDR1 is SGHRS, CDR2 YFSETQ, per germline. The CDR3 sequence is CASSLGGSTYNEQFF. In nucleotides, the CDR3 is TGCGCCAGCAGCCTGGGGGGGTCGACCTACAATGAGCAGTTCTTC.

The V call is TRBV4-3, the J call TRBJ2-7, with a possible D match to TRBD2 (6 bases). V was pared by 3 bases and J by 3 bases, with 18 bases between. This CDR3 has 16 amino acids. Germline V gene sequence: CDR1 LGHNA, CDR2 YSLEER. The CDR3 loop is CASSHLSGNGGYEQYF. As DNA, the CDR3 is TGCGCCAGCAGCCACCTCTCCGGGAACGGGGGCTACGAGCAGTACTTC.

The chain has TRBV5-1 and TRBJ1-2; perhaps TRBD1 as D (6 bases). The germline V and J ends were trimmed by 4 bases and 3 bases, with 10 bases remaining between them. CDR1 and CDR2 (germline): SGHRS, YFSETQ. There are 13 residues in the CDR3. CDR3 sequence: CASSPGTYYGYTF. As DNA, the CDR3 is TGCGCCAGCAGCCCAGGGACATACTATGGCTACACCTTC. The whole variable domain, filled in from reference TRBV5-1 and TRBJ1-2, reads KAGVTQTPRYLIKTRGQQVTLSCSPISGHRSVSWYQQTPGQGLQFLFEYFSETQRNKGNFPGRFSGRQFSNSRSEMNVSTLELGDSALYLCASSPGTYYGYTFGSGTRLTVV.

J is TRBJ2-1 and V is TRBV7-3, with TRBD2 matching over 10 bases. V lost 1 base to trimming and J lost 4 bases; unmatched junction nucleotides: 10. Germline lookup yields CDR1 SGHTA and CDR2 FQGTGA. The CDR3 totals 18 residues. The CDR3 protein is CASSLIAGLAGDYNEQFF. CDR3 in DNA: TGTGCCAGCAGCTTAATTGCAGGGCTAGCGGGAGATTACAATGAGCAGTTCTTC.

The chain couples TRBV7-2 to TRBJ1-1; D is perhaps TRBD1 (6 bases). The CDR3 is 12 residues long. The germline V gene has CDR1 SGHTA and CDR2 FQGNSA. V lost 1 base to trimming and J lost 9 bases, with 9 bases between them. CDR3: CASSLGRGQAFF. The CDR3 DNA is TGTGCCAGCAGCTTAGGTCGGGGGCAAGCTTTCTTT.

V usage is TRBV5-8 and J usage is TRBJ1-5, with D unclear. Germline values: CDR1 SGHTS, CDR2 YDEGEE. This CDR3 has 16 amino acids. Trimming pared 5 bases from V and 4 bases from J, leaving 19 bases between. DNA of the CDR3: TGTGCCAGCAGACCCCCTGGGCAAATTAAAAATCAGCCCCAGCATTTT. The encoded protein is CASRPPGQIKNQPQHF.

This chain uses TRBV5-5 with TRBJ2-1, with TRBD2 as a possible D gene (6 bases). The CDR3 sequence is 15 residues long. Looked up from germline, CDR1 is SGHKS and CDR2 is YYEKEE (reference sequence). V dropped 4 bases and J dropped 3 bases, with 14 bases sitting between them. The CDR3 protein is CASSPGLQGYNEQFF. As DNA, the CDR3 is TGTGCCAGCAGCCCGGGACTCCAGGGCTACAATGAGCAGTTCTTC.

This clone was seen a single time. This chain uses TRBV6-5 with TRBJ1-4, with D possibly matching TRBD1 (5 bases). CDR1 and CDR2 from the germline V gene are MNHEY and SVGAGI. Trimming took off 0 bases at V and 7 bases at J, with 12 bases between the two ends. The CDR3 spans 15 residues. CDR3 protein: CASSYSAGSGEKLFF. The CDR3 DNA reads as TGTGCCAGCAGTTACTCGGCAGGGAGCGGTGAAAAACTGTTTTTT.

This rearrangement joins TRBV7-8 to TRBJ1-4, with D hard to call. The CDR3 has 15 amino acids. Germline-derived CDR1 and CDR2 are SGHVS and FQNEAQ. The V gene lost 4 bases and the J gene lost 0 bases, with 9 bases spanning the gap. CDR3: CASSSRFATNEKLFF. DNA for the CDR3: TGTGCCAGCAGCTCCCGGTTTGCAACTAATGAAAAACTGTTTTTT.